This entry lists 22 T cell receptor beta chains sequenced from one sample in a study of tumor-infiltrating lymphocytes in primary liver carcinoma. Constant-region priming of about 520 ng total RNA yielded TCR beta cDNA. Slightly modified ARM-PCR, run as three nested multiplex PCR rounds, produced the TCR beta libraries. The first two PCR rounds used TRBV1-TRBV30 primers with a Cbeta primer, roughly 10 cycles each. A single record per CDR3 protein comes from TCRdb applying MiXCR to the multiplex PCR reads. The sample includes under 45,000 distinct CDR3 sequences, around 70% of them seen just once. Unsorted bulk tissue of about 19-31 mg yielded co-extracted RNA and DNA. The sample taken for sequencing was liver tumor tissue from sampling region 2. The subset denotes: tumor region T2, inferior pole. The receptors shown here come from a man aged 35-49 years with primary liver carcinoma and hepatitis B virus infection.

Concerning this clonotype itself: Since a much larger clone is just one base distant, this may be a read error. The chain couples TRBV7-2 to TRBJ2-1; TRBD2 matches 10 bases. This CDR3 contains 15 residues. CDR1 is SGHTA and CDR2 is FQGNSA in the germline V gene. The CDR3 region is CAISVGLARYNEQFF. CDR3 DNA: TGTGCCATCAGCGTGGGACTAGCGAGATACAATGAGCAGTTCTTC.

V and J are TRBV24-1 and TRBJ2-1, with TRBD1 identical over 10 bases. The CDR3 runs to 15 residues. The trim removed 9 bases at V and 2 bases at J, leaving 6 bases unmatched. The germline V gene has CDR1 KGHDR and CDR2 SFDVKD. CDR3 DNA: TGTGCCACCTACCGGGACAGGGGAGCCTACAATGAGCAGTTCTTC. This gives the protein CATYRDRGAYNEQFF.

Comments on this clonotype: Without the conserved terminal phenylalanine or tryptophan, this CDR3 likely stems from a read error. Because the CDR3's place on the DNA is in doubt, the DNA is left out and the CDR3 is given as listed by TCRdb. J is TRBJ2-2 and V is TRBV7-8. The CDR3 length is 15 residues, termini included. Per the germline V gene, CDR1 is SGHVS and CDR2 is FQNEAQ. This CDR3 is CASSLVQQNTGELLS.

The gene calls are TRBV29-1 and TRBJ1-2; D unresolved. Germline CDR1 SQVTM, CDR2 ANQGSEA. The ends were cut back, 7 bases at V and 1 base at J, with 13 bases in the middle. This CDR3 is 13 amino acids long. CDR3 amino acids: CSARAGSNYGYTF. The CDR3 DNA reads TGCAGCGCCCGGGCAGGTAGTAACTATGGCTACACCTTC.

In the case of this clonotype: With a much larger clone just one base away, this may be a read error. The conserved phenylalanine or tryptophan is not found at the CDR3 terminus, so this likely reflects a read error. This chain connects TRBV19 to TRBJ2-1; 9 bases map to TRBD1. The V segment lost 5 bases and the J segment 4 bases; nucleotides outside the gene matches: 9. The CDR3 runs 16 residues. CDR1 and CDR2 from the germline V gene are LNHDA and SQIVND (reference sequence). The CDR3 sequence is CASSGSRQGGYNEQFL. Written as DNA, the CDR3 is TGTGCCAGTAGTGGCTCGCGACAGGGGGGATACAATGAGCAGTTCTTA.

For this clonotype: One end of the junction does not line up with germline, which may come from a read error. CDR3 sequence reads: CASSTRRGVSYNEQFF. As DNA, the CDR3 is TGTGCCAGCAGCACCAGGAGGGGAGTGAGCTACAATGAGCAGTTCTTT. The chain is built from TRBV5-4 and TRBJ2-1; a possible D gene is TRBD2 (6 bases). Germline CDR1 is SGHNT and CDR2 is YYREEE (reference sequence). CDR3 length equals 16 residues.

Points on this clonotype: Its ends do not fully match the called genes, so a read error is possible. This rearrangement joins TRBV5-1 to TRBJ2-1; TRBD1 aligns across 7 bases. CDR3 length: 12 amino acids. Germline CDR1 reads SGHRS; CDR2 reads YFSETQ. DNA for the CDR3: TGCGCCAGCAGCTCCTACAGGGGCGAGCAGATTTTC. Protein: CASSSYRGEQIF.

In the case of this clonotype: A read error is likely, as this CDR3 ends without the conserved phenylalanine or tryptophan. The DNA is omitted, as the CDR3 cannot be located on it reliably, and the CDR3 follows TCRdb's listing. CDR3 amino acids: CSAPGQLVAEAFS. The chain has TRBV29-1 and TRBJ1-1; the table's D call of TRBD1 was not tested on the DNA. CDR1 is SQVTM and CDR2 is ANQGSEA in the germline V gene. The CDR3 length equals 13 residues, ends included.

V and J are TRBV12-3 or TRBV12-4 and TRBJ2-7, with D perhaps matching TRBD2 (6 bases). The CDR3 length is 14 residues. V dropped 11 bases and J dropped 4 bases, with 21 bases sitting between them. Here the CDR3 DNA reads TGTGCCGAGAGCATCCCGGGACTCCCATACGAGCAGTACTTC. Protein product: CAESIPGLPYEQYF.

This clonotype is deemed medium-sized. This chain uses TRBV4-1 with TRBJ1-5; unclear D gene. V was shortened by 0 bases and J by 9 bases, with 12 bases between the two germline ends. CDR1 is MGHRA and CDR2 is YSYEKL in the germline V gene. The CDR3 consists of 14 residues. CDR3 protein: CASSQELPLGPQHF. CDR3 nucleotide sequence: TGCGCCAGCAGCCAAGAACTCCCGCTGGGGCCCCAGCATTTT.

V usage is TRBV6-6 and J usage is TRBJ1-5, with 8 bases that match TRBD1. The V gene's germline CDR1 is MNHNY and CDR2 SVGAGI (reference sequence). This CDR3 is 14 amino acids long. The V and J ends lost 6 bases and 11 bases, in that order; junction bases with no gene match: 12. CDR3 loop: CASSDRGSNQAQHF. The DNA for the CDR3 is TGTGCCAGCAGCGACAGGGGTAGCAATCAAGCCCAGCATTTT.

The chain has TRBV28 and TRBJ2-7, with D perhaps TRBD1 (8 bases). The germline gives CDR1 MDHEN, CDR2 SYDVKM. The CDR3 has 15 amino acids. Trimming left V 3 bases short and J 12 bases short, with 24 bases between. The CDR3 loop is CASSLGGTGTYEGYF. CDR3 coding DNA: TGTGCCAGCAGTTTGGGGGGGACAGGCACTTATGAGGGGTACTTC. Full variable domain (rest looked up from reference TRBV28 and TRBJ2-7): DVKVTQSSRYLVKRTGEKVFLECVQDMDHENMFWYRQDPGLGLRLIYFSYDVKMKEKGDIPEGYSVSREKKERFSLILESASTNQTSMYLCASSLGGTGTYEGYFGPGTRLTVT.

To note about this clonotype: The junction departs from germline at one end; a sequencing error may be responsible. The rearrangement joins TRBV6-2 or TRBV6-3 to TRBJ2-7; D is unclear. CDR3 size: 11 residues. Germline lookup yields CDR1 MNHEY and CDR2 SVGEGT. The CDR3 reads CALSAGYERYF. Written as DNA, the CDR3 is TGTGCCCTCAGTGCCGGTTACGAGCGGTACTTC.

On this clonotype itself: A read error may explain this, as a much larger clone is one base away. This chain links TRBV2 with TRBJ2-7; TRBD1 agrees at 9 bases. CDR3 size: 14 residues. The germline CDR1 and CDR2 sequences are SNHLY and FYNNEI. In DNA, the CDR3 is TGTACCAGCAAGTGGGACAGGGCTTACTACGAGCAGTACTTC. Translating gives CTSKWDRAYYEQYF.

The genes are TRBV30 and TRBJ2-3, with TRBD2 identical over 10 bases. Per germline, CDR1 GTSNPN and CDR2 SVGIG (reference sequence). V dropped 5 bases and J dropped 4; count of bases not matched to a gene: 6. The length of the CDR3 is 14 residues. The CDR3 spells CAWQTSGFADTQYF. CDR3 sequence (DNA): TGTGCCTGGCAGACTAGCGGGTTCGCAGATACGCAGTATTTT.

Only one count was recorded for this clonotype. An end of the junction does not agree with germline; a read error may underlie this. CDR3 nucleotide sequence: TGTGCCAGCAGAAGACCCAGGAGTAGCAATCACCCCCAGCATTTT. Residues: CASRRPRSSNHPQHF. This chain links TRBV28 with TRBJ1-5; D not resolved. The CDR3 spans 15 residues. Germline loops: CDR1 MDHEN, CDR2 SYDVKM.

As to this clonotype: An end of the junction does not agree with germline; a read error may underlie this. CDR3 protein: CASSLVQGGTQYF. The DNA for the CDR3 is TGTGCCAGCAGTTTGGTGCAGGGTGGGACCCAATACTTC. This sequence joins TRBV12-3 or TRBV12-4 and TRBJ2-5, with D possibly called TRBD1 or TRBD2 (5 bases each). The CDR3 consists of 13 residues.

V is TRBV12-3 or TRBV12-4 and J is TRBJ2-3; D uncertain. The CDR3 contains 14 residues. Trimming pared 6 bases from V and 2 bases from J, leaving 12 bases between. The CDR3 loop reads CASRRETVTDTQYF. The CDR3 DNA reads TGTGCCAGCAGAAGGGAAACTGTCACAGATACGCAGTATTTT.

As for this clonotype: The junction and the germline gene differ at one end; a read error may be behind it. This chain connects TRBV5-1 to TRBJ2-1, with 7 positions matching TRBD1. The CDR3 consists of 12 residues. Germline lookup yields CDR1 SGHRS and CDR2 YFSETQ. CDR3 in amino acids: CACSSYRGEQFF. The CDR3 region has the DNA TGCGCCTGCAGCTCCTACAGGGGCGAGCAATTCTTC.

In nucleotides, the CDR3 is TGTGCTAACAGCTCCATGCAGGGCTACGAGCAGTACTTC. It specifies CANSSMQGYEQYF. This rearrangement joins TRBV5-4 to TRBJ2-7, with a tentative D call TRBD1 (5 bases). The CDR3 sequence is 13 residues long. The germline gives CDR1 SGHNT, CDR2 YYREEE (reference sequence).

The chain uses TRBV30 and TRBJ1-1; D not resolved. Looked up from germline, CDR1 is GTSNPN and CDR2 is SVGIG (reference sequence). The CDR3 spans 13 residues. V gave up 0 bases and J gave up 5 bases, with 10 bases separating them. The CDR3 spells CAWSVDRGTEAFF. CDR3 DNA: TGTGCCTGGAGTGTAGACCGGGGAACTGAAGCTTTCTTT.

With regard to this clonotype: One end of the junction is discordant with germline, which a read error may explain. This CDR3 is CASSPLGDTRYF. CDR3 coding DNA: TGTGCCAGCAGTCCCCTTGGTGATACGCGGTATTTT. The chain couples TRBV5-6 to TRBJ2-3, with unresolved D. Germline loops: CDR1 SGHDT, CDR2 YYEEEE. This CDR3 is 12 amino acids long.